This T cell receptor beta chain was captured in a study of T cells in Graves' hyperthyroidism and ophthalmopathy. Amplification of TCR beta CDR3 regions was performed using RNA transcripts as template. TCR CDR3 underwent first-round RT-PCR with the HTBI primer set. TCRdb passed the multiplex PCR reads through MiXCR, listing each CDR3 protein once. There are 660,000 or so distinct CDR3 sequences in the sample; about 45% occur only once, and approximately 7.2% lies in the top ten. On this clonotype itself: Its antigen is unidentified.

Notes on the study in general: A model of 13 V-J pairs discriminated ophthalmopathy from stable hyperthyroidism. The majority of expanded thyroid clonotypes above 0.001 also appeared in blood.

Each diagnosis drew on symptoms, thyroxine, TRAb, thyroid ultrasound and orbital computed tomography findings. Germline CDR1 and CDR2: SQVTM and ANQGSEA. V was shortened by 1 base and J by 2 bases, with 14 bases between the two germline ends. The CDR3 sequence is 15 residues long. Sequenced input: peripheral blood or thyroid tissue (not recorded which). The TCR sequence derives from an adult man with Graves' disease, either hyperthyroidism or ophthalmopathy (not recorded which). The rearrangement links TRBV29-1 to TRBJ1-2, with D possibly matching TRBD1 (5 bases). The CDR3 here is CSVEVAGSLNYGYTF. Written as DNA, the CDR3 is TGCAGCGTTGAAGTGGCAGGGAGTTTGAACTATGGCTACACCTTC.